This TCR beta chain derives from a study of blood T cell repertoires in COVID-19. Across the study: COVID-19 samples from acute and convalescent phases originated in the United States, Italy and Spain.

This CDR3 comprises 16 residues. The V gene end was trimmed by 4 bases and the J gene end by 1 base; junction bases not matched to a gene: 9. Germline CDR1 reads LNHDA; CDR2 reads SQIVND (reference sequence). In the source study's methods: The authors estimated nucleated cell counts from reference gene primer amplification. Libraries were prepared by immunoSEQ multiplex PCR; TCRdb keeps only in-frame clonotypes and omits some of them. The V and J calls and clone size are taken from that table; D and trimming were inferred from the DNA. Of around 150,000 clones in the sample, approximately 88% are singletons; the top ten hold less than 3%.

The chain links TRBV19 to TRBJ1-1; 7 nucleotides line up with TRBD1. The sequence derives from a man in his fifties or sixties with acute or convalescent COVID-19. Sequencing input: peripheral blood. CDR3 DNA: TGTGCCAGTAGTACCACACCGGGACAGAAGAACACTGAAGCTTTCTTT. Its protein is CASSTTPGQKNTEAFF.